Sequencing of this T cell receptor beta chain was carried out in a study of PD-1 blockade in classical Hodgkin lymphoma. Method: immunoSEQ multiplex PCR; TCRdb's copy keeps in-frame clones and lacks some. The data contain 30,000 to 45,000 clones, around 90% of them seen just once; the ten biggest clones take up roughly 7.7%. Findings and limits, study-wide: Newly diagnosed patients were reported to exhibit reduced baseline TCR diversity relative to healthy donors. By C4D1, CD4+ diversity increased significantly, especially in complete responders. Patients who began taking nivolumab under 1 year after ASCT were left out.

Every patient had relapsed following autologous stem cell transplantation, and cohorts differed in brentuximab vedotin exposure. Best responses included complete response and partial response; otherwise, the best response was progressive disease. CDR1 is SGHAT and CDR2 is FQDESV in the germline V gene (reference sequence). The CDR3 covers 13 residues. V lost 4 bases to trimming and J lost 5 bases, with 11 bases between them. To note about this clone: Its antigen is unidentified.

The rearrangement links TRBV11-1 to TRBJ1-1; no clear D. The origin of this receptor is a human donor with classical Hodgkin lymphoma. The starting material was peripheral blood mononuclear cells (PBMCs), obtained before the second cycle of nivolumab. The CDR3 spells CASSSRGGTEAFF. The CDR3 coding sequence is TGTGCCAGCAGCTCAAGAGGTGGGACTGAAGCTTTCTTT.